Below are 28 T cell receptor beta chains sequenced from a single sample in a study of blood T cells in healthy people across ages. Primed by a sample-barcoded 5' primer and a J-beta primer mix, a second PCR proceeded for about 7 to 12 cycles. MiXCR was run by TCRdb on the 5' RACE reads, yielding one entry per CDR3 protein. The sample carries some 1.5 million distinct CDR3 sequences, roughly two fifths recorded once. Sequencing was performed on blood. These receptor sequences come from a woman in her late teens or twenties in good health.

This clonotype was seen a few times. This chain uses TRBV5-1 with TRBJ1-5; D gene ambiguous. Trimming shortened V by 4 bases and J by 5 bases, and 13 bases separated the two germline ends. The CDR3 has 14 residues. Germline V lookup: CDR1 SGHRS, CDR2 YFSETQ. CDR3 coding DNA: TGCGCCAGCAGCCCCGGGAACCGAGATCAGCCCCAGCATTTT. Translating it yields CASSPGNRDQPQHF.

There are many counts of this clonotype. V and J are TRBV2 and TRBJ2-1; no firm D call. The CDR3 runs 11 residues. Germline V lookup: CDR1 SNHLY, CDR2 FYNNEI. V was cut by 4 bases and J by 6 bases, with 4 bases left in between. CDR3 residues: CASSVTNEQFF. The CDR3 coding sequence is TGTGCCAGCAGTGTGACCAATGAGCAGTTCTTC.

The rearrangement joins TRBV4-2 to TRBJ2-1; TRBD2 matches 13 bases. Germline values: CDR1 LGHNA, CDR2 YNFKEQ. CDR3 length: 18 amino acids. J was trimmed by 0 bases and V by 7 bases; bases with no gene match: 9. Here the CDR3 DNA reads TGTGCCAGCAATTCTGGACTAGCGGGAGAGAGCTCCTACAATGAGCAGTTCTTC. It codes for CASNSGLAGESSYNEQFF.

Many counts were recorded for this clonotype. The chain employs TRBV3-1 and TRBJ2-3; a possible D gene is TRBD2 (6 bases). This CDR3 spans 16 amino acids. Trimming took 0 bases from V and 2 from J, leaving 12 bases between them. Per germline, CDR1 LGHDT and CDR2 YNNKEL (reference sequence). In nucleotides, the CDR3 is TGTGCCAGCAGCCAAGATAAAGGCGGGGACACAGATACGCAGTATTTT. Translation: CASSQDKGGDTDTQYF.

The CDR3 nucleotides read TGTGCCAGCAGCTTAGTGTCACGGTTTGGCTACACCTTC. Protein product: CASSLVSRFGYTF. This rearrangement joins TRBV7-9 to TRBJ1-2; D is ambiguous. The V end lost 1 base, the J end lost 7 bases, and 10 bases lay between the germline ends. Germline lookup yields CDR1 SEHNR and CDR2 FQNEAQ (reference sequence). The CDR3 is 13 amino acids.

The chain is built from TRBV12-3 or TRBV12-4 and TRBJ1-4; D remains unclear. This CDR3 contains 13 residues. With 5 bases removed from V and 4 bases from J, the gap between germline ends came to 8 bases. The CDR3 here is CASSHTNNEKLFF. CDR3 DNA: TGTGCCAGCAGTCACACGAATAATGAAAAACTGTTTTTT.

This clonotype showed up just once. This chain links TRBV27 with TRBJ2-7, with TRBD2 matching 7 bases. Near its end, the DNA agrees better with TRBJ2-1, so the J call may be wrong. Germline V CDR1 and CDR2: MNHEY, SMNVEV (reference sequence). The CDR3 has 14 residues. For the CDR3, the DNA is TGTGCCAGCAGTTTCGGCGGGGGAGTCTACGAGCAGTTCTTC. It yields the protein CASSFGGGVYEQFF.

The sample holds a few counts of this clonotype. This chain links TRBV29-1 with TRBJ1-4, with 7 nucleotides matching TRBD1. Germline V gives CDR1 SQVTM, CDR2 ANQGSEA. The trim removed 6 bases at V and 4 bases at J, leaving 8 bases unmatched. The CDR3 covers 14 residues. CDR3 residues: CSVGARGLNEKLFF. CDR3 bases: TGCAGCGTGGGGGCAAGGGGGCTTAATGAAAAACTGTTTTTT.

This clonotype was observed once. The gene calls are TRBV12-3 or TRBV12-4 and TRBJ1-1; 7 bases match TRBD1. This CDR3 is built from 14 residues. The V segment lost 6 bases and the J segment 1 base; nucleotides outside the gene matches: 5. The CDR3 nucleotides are TGTGCCAGCAGAGCGGGACAGCCGAACACTGAAGCTTTCTTT. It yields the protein CASRAGQPNTEAFF.

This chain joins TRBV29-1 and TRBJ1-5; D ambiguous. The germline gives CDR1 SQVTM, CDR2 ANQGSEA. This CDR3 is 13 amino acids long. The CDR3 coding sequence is TGCCGGCGGGCGGACGATAGCAATCAGCCCCAGCATTTT. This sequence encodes CRRADDSNQPQHF.

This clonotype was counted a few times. This CDR3 is CASSSTGLETQYF. The DNA for the CDR3 is TGTGCCAGCAGCTCGACAGGGCTAGAGACCCAGTACTTC. This chain links TRBV7-2 with TRBJ2-5; 7 bases align to TRBD1. Germline CDR1 and CDR2: SGHTA and FQGNSA. This CDR3 spans 13 amino acids. J was trimmed by 4 bases and V by 4 bases; bases with no gene match: 3.

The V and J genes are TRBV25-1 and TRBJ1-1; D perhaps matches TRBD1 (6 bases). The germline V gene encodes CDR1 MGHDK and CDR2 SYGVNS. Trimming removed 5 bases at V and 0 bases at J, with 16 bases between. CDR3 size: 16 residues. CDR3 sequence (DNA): TGTGCCAGCAGTAAGACCGGGACACCCATGAACACTGAAGCTTTCTTT. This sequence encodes CASSKTGTPMNTEAFF.

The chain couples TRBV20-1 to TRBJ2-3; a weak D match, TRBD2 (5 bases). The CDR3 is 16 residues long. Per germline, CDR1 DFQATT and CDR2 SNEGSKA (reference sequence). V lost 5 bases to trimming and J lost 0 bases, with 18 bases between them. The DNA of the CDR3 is TGCAGTGCTGAAGACGGACGGAGGTCGAGCACAGATACGCAGTATTTT. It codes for CSAEDGRRSSTDTQYF.

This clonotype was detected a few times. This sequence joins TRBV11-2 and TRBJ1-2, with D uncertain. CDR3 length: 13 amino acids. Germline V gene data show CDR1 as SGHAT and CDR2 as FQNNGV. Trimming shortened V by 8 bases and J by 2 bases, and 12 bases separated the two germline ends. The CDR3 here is CASHDLRNYGYTF. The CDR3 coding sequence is TGTGCCAGCCATGATCTAAGGAACTATGGCTACACCTTC.

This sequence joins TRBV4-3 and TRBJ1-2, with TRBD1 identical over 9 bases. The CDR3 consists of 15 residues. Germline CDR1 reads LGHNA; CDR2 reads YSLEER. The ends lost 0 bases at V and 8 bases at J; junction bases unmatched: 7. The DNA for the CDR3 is TGCGCCAGCAGCCAAGATTCAGCGGGACAGGGCGGCTACACCTTC. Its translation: CASSQDSAGQGGYTF.

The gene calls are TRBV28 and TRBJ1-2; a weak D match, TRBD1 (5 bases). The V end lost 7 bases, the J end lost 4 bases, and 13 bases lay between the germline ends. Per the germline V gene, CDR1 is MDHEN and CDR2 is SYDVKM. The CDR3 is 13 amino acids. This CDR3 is CASTRAGLYGYTF. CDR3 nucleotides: TGTGCCAGCACCCGGGCAGGGCTCTATGGCTACACCTTC.

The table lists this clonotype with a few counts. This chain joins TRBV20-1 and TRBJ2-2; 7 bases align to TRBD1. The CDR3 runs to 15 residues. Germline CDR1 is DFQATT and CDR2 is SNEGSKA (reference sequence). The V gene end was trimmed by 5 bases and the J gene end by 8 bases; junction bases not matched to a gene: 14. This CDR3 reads CSASPTGAGYGELFF. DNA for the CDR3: TGCAGTGCTTCTCCTACAGGGGCGGGTTATGGGGAGCTGTTTTTT.

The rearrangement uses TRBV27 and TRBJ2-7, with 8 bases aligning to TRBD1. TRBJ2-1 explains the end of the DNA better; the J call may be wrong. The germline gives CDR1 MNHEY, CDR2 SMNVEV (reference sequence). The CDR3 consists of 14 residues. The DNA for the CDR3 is TGTGCCAGCAGTAGGGACAGGAGCTCCTACGAGCAGTTCTTC. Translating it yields CASSRDRSSYEQFF.

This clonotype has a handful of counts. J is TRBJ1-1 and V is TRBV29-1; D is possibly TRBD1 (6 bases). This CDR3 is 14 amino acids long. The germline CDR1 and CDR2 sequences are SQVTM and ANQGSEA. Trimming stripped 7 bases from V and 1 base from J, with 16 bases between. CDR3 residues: CSDTDSTPNTEAFF. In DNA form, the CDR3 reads TGCAGCGATACGGACAGTACTCCGAACACTGAAGCTTTCTTT.

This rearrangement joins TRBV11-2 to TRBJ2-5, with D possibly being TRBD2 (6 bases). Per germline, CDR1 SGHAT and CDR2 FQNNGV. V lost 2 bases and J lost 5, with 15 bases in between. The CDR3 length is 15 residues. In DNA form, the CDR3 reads TGTGCCAGCAGCTTAAGAGGAGGGCGGGTGGAGACCCAGTACTTC. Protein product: CASSLRGGRVETQYF.

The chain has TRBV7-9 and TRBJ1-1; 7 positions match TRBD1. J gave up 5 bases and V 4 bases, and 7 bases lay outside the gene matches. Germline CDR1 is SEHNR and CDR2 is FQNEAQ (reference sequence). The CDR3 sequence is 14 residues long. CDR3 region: CASSSTGVPTEAFF. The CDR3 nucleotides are TGTGCCAGCAGCTCAACAGGGGTGCCAACTGAAGCTTTCTTT.

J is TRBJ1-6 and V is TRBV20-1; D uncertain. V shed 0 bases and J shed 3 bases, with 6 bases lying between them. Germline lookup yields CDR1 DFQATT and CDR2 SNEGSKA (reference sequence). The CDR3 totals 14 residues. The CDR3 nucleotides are TGCAGTGCTAGAGAAAACCACTATAATTCACCCCTCCACTTT. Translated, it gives CSARENHYNSPLHF.

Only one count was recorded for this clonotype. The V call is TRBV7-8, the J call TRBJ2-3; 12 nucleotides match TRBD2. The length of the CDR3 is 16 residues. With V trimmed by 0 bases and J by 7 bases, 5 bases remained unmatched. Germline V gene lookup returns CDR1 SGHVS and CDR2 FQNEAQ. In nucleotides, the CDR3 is TGTGCCAGCAGCTTAGCGCTAGCGGGGGGGCAAAATACGCAGTATTTT. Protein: CASSLALAGGQNTQYF.

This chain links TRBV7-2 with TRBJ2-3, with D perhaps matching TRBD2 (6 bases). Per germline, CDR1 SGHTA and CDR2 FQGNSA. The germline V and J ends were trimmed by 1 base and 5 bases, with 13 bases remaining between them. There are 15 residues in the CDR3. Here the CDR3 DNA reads TGTGCCAGCAGCTTAGAACGCCCGACTAGAGATACGCAGTATTTT. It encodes CASSLERPTRDTQYF.

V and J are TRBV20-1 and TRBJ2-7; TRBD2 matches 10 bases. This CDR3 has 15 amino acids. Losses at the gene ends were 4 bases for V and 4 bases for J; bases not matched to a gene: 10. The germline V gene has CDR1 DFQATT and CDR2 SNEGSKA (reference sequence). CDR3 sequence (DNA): TGCAGTGCTAATCCCGCTAGCGGGAGTGGGTACGAGCAGTACTTC. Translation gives CSANPASGSGYEQYF.

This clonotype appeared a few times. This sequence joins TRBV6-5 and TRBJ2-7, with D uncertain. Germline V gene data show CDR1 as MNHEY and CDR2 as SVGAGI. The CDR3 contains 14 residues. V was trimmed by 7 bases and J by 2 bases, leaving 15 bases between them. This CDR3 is CASKQDFTAYEQYF. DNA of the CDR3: TGTGCCAGCAAACAAGACTTTACCGCCTACGAGCAGTACTTC.

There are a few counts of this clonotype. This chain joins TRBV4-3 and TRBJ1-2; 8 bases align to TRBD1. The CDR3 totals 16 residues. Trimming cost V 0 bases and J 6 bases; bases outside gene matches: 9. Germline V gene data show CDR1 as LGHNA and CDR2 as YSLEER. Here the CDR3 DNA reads TGCGCCAGCAGCCAAGATTTGTCTCAGGGGGCAGATGGCTACACCTTC. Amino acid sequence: CASSQDLSQGADGYTF.

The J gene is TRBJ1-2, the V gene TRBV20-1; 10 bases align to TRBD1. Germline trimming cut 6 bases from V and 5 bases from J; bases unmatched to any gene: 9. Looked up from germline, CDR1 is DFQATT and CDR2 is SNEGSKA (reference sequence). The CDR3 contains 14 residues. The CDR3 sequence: CSAVVRQGAYGYTF. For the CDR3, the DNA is TGCAGTGCCGTCGTCCGACAGGGGGCGTATGGCTACACCTTC.